A single sample is the source of the 4 T cell receptor beta chains below, sequenced in a study of T cell clonality in common variable immunodeficiency. This table comes from immunoSEQ multiplex PCR, and its TCRdb copy is limited to in-frame clones, with some not included. Reported are some 38,000 clones, none seen only once; the ten largest carry approximately 2.8%. The sequencing sample was made of peripheral blood mononuclear cells. The origin of the receptors is a person aged 18-70 years in good health.

The sample holds many counts of this clone. The read falls 3 residues short of the CDR3 end, and the missing part is taken from the germline J gene. This chain links TRBV30 with TRBJ1-1; 8 bases are shared with TRBD1. The CDR3 loop spans 14 amino acids. Per germline, CDR1 GTSNPN and CDR2 SVGIG (reference sequence). CDR3 bases read: TGTGCCTGGAGTGGACAGGGGCCCAGAGGGGAA. Its protein is CAWSGQGPRGE. The full CDR3 sequence reads CAWSGQGPRGEAFF.

This clone was seen many times. Read data end 3 residues before the CDR3 end; the end is taken from the germline J gene. V usage is TRBV2 and J usage is TRBJ1-1, with D unclear. Germline V lookup: CDR1 SNHLY, CDR2 FYNNEI. The CDR3 is 13 residues long. Incomplete CDR3 DNA: TGTGCCAGCAGTGAAAAAATAGACATATGG. It yields the protein CASSEKIDIW. The full CDR3 protein is CASSEKIDIWAFF.

Note on this clone: From the germline J gene comes the end of the CDR3, since the read stops 3 residues before it. This chain uses TRBV11-3 with TRBJ2-2; D perhaps matches TRBD1 (6 bases). Germline loops: CDR1 SGHNT, CDR2 YENEEA. The V end was cut by 2 bases, the J end by 1 base, with 8 bases between. The CDR3 is 15 amino acids. CDR3 region: CASSLLGGNTGELFF. Partial CDR3 DNA: TGTGCCAGCAGCTTATTAGGGGGGAACACCGGGGAG.

This clone was counted many times. The CDR3 end lies 3 residues beyond the end of the read and is filled in from the germline J gene. The chain links TRBV19 to TRBJ2-5; possible D gene TRBD2, 5 bases. The V and J ends lost 5 bases and 1 base respectively, with 11 bases between them. Germline V gives CDR1 LNHDA, CDR2 SQIVND (reference sequence). This CDR3 has 14 residues. CDR3 in amino acids: CASSSWTGQETQYF. CDR3 DNA (partial): TGTGCCAGTAGTTCCTGGACTGGCCAAGAGACC.